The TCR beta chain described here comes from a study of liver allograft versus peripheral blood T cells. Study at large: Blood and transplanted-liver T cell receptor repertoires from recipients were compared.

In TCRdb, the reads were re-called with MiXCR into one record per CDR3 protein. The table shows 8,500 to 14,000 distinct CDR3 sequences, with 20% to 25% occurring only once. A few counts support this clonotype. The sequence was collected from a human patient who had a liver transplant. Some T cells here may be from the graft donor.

Here the CDR3 DNA reads TGTGCCAGCAGCTTGGGGACTAGCGGGGTTTACGAGCAGTACTTC. It codes for CASSLGTSGVYEQYF. This chain uses TRBV5-4 with TRBJ2-7; 12 bases fit TRBD2. The germline gives CDR1 SGHNT, CDR2 YYREEE (reference sequence). The CDR3 is 15 amino acids. With V trimmed by 0 bases and J by 4 bases, 2 bases remained unmatched.